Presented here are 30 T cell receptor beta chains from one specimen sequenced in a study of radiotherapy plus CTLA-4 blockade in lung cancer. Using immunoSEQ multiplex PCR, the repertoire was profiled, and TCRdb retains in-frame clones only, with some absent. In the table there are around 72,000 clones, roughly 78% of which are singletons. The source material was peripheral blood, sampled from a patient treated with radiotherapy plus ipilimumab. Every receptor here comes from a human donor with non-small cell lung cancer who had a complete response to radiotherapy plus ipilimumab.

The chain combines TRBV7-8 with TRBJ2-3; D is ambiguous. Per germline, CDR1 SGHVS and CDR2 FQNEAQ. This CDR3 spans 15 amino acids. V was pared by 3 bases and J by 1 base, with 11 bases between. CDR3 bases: TGTGCCAGCAGCTTCTGGTTGGCGGGCACAGATACGCAGTATTTT. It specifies CASSFWLAGTDTQYF.

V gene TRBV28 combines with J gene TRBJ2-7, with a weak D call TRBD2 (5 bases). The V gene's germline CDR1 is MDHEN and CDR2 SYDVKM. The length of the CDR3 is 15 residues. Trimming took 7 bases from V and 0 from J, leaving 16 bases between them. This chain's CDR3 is CASTGVTSSSYEQYV. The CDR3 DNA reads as TGTGCCAGCACCGGGGTCACCAGTAGCTCCTACGAGCAGTACGTC.

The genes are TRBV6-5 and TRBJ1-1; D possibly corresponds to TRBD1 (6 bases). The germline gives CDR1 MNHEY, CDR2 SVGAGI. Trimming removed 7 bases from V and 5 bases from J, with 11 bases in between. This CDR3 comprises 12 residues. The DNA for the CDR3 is TGTGCCAGCAACGGGGGCCCAACTGAAGCTTTCTTT. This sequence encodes CASNGGPTEAFF.

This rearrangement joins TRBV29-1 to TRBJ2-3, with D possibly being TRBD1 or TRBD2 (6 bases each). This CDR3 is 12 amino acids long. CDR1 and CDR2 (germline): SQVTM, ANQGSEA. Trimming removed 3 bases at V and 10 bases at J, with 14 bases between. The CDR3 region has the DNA TGCAGCGTTGAGGAGGGGCAGGGGCCGCAGTATTTT. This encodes CSVEEGQGPQYF.

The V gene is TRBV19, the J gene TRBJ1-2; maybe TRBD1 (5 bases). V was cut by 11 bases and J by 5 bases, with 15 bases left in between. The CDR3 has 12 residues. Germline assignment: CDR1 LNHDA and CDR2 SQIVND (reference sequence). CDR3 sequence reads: CAVRDRSYGYTF. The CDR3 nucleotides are TGTGCCGTGAGGGACCGGTCTTATGGCTACACCTTC.

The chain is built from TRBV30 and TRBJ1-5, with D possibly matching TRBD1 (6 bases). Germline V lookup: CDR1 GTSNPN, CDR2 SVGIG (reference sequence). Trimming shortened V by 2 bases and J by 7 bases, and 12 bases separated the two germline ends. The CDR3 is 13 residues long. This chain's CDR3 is CAWSLGGGQPQHF. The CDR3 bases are TGTGCCTGGAGTCTTGGGGGCGGACAGCCCCAGCATTTT.

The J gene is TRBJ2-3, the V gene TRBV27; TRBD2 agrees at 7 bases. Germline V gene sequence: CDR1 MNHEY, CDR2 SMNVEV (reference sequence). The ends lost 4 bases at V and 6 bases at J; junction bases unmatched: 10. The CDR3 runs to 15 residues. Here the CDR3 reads CASSSRGLVSDTQYF. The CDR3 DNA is TGTGCCAGCAGTTCGCGTGGACTAGTGTCGGATACGCAGTATTTT.

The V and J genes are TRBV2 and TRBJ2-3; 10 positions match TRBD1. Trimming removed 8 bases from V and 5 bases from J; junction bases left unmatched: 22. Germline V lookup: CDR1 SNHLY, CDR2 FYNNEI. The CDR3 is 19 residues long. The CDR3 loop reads CASGGQGDGAGARLDTQYF. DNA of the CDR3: TGTGCCAGCGGCGGACAGGGGGACGGAGCGGGGGCCCGCCTAGATACGCAGTATTTT.

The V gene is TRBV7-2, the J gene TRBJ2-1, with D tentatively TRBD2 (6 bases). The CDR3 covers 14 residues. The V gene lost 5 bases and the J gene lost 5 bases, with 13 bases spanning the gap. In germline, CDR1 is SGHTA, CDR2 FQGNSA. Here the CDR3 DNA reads TGTGCCAGCAGCCGGAGGAGGGCGGACAATGAGCAGTTCTTC. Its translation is CASSRRRADNEQFF.

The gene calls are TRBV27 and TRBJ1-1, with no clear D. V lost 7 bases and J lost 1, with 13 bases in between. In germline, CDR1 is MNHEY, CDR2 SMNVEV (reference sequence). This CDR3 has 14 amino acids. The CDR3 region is CASTQLWGNTEAFF. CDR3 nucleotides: TGTGCCAGCACTCAACTGTGGGGGAACACTGAAGCTTTCTTT.

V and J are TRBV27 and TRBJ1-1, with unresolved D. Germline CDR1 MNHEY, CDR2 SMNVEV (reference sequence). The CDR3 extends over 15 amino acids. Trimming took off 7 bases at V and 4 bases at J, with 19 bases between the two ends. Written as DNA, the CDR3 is TGTGCCAGCATCGTCTGGGAGGGCGGGGTCACTGAAGCTTTCTTT. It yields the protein CASIVWEGGVTEAFF.

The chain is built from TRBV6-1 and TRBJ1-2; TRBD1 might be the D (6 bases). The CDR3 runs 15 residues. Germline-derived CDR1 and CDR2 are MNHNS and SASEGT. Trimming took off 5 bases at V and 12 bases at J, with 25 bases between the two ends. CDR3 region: CASSPSKRGASWDTF. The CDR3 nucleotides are TGTGCCAGCAGTCCCTCGAAAAGGGGGGCCTCCTGGGACACCTTC.

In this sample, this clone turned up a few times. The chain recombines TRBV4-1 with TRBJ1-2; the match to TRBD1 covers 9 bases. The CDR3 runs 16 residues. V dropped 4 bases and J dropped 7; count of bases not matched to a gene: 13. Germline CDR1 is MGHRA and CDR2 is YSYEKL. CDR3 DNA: TGCGCCAGCAGCCCCTTACTCTACAGGGGGCCAATTGGCTACACCTTC. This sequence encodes CASSPLLYRGPIGYTF.

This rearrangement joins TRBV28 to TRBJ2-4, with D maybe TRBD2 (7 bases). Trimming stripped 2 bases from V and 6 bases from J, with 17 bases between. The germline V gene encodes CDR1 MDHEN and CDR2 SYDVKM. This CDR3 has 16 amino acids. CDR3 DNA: TGTGCCAGCAGTTTAGGGGGGGCTGCTAGCGGAAACATTCAGTACTTC. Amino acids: CASSLGGAASGNIQYF.

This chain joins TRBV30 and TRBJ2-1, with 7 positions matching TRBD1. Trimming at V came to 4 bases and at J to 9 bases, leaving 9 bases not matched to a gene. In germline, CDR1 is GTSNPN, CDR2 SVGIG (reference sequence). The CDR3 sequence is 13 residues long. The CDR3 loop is CAWKGGRRSEQFF. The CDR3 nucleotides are TGTGCCTGGAAAGGGGGCAGACGGAGTGAGCAGTTCTTC.

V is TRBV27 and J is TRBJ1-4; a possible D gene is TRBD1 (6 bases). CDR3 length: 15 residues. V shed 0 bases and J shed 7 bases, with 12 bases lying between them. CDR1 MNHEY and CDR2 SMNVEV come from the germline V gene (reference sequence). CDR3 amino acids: CASSLSGHRGEKLFF. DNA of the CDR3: TGTGCCAGCAGTTTATCGGGACACCGGGGTGAAAAACTGTTTTTT.

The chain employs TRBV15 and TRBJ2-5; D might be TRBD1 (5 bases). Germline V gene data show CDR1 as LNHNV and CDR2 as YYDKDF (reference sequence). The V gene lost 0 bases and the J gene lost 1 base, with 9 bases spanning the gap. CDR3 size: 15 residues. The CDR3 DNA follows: TGTGCCACCAGCAGAGATGTGACAGTCCAAGAGACCCAGTACTTC. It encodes CATSRDVTVQETQYF.

CDR3 DNA sequence: TGTGCCAGAAAGGGGAAATCCTGCTACGAGCAGTACGTC. It is translated as CARKGKSCYEQYV. The chain combines TRBV21-1 with TRBJ2-7; TRBD1 was called by the table and not checked on the DNA. TRBV21-1 corresponds to a pseudogene. The CDR3 consists of 13 residues.

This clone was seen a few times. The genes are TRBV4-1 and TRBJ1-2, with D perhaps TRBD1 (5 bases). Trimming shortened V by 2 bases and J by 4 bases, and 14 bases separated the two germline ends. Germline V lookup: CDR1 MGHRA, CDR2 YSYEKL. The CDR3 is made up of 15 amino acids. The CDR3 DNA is TGCGCCAGCAGCCAATCCGAGGGACTCTCCTATGGCTACACCTTC. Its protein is CASSQSEGLSYGYTF.

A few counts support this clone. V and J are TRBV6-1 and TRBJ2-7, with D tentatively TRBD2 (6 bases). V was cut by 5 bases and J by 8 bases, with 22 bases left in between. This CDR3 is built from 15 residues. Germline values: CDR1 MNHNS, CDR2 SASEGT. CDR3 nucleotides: TGTGCCAGCAGTCGAGCTATCGGACGGGGGTTAAAGCAGTACTTC. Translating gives CASSRAIGRGLKQYF.

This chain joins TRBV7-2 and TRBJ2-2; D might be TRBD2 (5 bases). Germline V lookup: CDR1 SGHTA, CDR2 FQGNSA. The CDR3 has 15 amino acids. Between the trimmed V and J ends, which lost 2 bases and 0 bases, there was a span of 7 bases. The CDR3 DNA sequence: TGTGCCAGCAGCTTAACGGGGACGAACACCGGGGAGCTGTTTTTT. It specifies CASSLTGTNTGELFF.

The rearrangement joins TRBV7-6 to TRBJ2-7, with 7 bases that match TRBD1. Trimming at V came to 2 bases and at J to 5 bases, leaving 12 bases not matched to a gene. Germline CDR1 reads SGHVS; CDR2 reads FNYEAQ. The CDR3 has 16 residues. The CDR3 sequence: CASSLSRAPQGDEQYF. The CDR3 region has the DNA TGTGCCAGCAGCTTAAGCCGAGCCCCCCAGGGGGACGAGCAGTACTTC.

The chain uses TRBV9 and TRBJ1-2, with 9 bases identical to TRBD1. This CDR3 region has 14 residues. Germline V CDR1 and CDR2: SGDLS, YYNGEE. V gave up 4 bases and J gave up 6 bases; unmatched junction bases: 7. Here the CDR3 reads CASSISWTGDGYTF. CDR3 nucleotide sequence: TGTGCCAGCAGCATTAGCTGGACAGGGGATGGCTACACCTTC.

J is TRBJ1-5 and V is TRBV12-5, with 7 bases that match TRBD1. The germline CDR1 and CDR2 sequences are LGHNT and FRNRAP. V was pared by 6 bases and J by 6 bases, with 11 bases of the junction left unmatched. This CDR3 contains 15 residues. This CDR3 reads CASGLTDRRGQPQHF. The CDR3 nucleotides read TGTGCTAGTGGGCTAACGGACAGGAGAGGTCAGCCCCAGCATTTT.

The CDR3 bases are TGTGCCACCAGCAGATCTACAGGGAACTATGGCTACACCTTC. It translates to CATSRSTGNYGYTF. The chain is built from TRBV15 and TRBJ1-2; D perhaps matches TRBD1 (6 bases). The CDR3 length is 14 residues. V shed 2 bases and J shed 2 bases, with 9 bases lying between them. CDR1 and CDR2 from the germline V gene are LNHNV and YYDKDF (reference sequence).

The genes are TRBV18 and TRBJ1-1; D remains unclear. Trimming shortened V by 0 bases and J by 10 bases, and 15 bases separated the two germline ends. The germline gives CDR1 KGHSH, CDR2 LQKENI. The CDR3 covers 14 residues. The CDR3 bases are TGTGCCAGCTCACCACCTGAAAGCAGAGCCTTAGCTTTCTTT. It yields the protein CASSPPESRALAFF.

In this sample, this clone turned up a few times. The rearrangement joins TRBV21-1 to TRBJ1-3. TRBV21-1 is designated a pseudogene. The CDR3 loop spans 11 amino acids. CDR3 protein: CASSSRNTIYF. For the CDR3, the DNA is TGTGCCAGCAGCTCTAGGAACACCATATATTTT.

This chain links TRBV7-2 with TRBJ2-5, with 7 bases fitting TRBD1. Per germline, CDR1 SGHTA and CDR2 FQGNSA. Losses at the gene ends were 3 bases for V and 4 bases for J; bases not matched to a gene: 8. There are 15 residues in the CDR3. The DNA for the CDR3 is TGTGCCAGCAGCTTGAAGGCAGGGACAGTAGAGACCCAGTACTTC. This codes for CASSLKAGTVETQYF. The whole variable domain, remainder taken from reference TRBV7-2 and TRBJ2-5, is GAGVSQSPSNKVTEKGKDVELRCDPISGHTALYWYRQSLGQGLEFLIYFQGNSAPDKSGLPSDRFSAERTGGSVSTLTIQRTQQEDSAVYLCASSLKAGTVETQYFGPGTRLLVL.

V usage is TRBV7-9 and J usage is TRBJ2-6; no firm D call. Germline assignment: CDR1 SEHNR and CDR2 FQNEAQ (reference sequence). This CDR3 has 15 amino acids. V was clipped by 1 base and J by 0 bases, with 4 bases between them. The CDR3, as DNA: TGTGCCAGCAGCTTAGGGGGCTCTGGGGCCAACGTCCTGACTTTC. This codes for CASSLGGSGANVLTF.

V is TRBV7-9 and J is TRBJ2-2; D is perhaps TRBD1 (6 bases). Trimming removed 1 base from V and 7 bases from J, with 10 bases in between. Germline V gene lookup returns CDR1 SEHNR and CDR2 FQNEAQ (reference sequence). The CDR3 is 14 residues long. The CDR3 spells CASSLGTGYGELFF. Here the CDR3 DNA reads TGTGCCAGCAGCTTAGGCACAGGGTACGGGGAGCTGTTTTTT.